This section outlines one TCR beta chain sequence together with its context. Its antigen is not yet known. No base-level quality is on record; no much larger clone is a single base apart. Different DNA sequences within this sample yield the same CDR3. V and J are truncated by 3 bases and 14 bases respectively, leaving an intervening sequence of 8 bases. Inclusive of the bounding cysteine and phenylalanine, the CDR3 is 10 residues long. The read is trimmed to its CDR3 DNA, 30 bases read in frame from base 1. Sequences SNHLY (CDR1) and FYNNEI (CDR2) are obtained from the germline V gene. Library preparation was by the immunoSEQ multiplex PCR assay. For the multiplex PCR, a mixture combining 60 forward primers for TCR Vbeta segments and 13 reverse primers for TCR Jbeta segments was used. A multiplex PCR assay on genomic DNA amplified the CDR3 region of rearranged TCR beta genes. On the Illumina HiSeq System, the amplified TCR beta libraries were sequenced as 87-base-pair reads. The paper's data handling went like this. Across the 700 or so repertoires, a later analysis counted 78 million or so unique TCR beta chains, 8.5 million to 12 million of which were shared by at least two donors. A nearest-neighbor algorithm error-corrected the raw reads and collapsed the reads into unique sequences, merging closely related sequences to remove PCR and sequencing errors. Alignment of CDR3 sequences to IMGT reference sequences was used to assign V, D and J gene segments. Each retained sequence needed at least a six-nucleotide match to both a V gene segment and a J gene segment. A rearrangement counted as productive if the CDR3 had no stop codons and remained in frame with V and J, and every other rearrangement counted as non-productive. Following IMGT convention, CDR3 was defined as the stretch from the second conserved V-encoded cysteine up to the conserved J-encoded phenylalanine. The earlier analysis of roughly 590 of the donors excluded sequences that lacked an unambiguous match to a single V gene segment. In an earlier analysis of a few hundred of the donors, a V segment was called functional when productive rearrangements were above 56.7%, and segregating when the standard deviation between donors exceeded 5%. A statistical classification framework was developed to diagnose cytomegalovirus status using the catalog of TCR beta chain sequences. In a later analysis, TCR nucleotide sequences were compared against IMGT/GENE-DB human TR gene sequences so that V and J genes could be assigned. The TCRdist pipeline was used in a later analysis to assign CDR3 sequences and most-parsimonious VDJ recombination scenarios. In a later analysis, each TCR beta chain was defined by its CDR3 amino acid sequence together with its V-gene family, and reads lacking a unique V-gene family were excluded. As a way to deal with suspected cross-contamination and a sequencing artifact, a later analysis dropped 640 or so nucleotide sequences that were highly shared and had low generation probability. A later analysis calculated a clonal expansion index for each public chain from normalized within-repertoire ranks of inferred template counts. A later analysis computed generation probabilities with a VDJ recombination model fitted to out-of-frame rearrangements, and checked the results against IGoR. In a later analysis, hypergeometric tests were used to score TCR-TCR, TCR-HLA and TCR-CMV co-occurrence, with a repertoire-size bias correction applied to TCR pairs. A later analysis estimated false discovery rates by permuting HLA or CMV assignments 20 times. In a later analysis, co-occurring TCRs were grouped using DBSCAN, and TCRdist sequence similarity was added for clustering within HLA-allele-positive subsets. Co-occurrence clustering excluded repertoires with fewer than 30,000 or more than 120,000 public chains, plus five with anomalous nucleotide sharing. TCRdb took over this immuneACCESS table, retaining in-frame rearrangements with V and J assigned. Such tables are incomplete; in checked studies, under half of the missing clones stem from an unresolved V gene, and the remainder is unexplained. V and J calls and clone size come straight from that table; D and trimming were deduced from the DNA. The table for this sample lists 150,000 to 200,000 clones; more than 85% of them were counted only once. The top ten constitute around 0.21% of the sample.

The cohort consisted of 600 to 750 healthy bone marrow donors. At the time of sampling, all cohort members were nominally healthy, though unrecorded immune exposures were likely present. The donor tested CMV seronegative, placing the donor among the 300 to 400 seronegative members of the cohort. Each donor provided a peripheral blood sample, and peripheral blood mononuclear cells were used for TCR beta sequencing. Genomic DNA was extracted from the blood cell samples with the Qiagen DNeasy Blood Extraction Kit. This specimen belongs to a study of cytomegalovirus exposure and HLA in healthy donors (dated by TCRdb to between 2016 and 2019). For context, the study as a whole: In an earlier analysis of around 540 of the donors, approximately 260 Gb of sequence data and some 100 million unique TCR beta sequences from about 190 million T cells were reported. An early release that covered more than 550 HLA-typed donors contained approximately 300 gigabases of sequencing data and tens of millions of unique TCR sequences. The genetic ancestry cluster associated with self-reported Caucasian donors included about 81% of the 350 to 500 genotyped donors. The study aimed to test whether signatures of past pathogen exposure could be identified by cataloging public T cell receptors. The T cell repertoires of about 700 subjects were profiled by immunosequencing and related to cytomegalovirus serostatus. Besides the first cohort of under 700 subjects, a separate validation cohort made up of over 95 different subjects was used. To predict cytomegalovirus infection status, the study brought together high-throughput TCR immunosequencing, statistical association of individual TCRs with disease status, and machine learning. In a later analysis, previously published TCR beta repertoires from 666 donors were re-analyzed and high-resolution HLA genotyping was added so that TCR occurrence patterns could be studied. The later analysis used no new phenotypic data to find candidate immune exposures, relying instead on TCR beta sequences and their occurrence across donors. An earlier analysis of 587 of the donors used high-throughput TCR beta sequencing to judge whether each TCR beta V gene segment behaved as functional or pseudogenic. Donor age, sex, ethnicity and CMV serostatus were compiled alongside the repertoire data. Genome-wide SNP genotypes for about 55% of the roughly 670 donors were used in a later genetic analysis, which treated that subset as a discovery cohort. Every repertoire in the discovery cohort had been generated on one and the same sequencing platform. Class I and class II HLA loci were covered by the typing at four-digit resolution. Typing coverage varied by locus: about 620-640 donors for A, B, C, DRB1 and DQB1; around 560 for DQA1; 606 for DPA1; 400 to 480 for DPB1. Four to six DR-DQ haplotypes were handled as single units for association and clustering because linkage in the cohort was strong. Among over 350 genotyped donors of the cohort, an average of roughly 240,000 unique TCR beta nucleotide sequences were sequenced per donor, around 20% of them non-productive. General findings and caveats noted by the study authors: Assigning TCR associations to individual alleles was difficult when HLA alleles, especially DR and DQ, strongly co-occurred. In a later analysis, several top co-occurrence clusters were reported to appear linked to parvovirus B19, influenza, CMV and Epstein-Barr virus. Most TCR sequences were seen in very few donors, while some public TCRs were found in many individuals. At a false discovery rate of 0.05, a later analysis linked some 18,000 TCR beta sequences to specific HLA alleles. Linkage disequilibrium might explain the correlated functional status among segregating V segments, but an unknown experimental factor could not be excluded. HLA typing was unavailable for some donors at each locus, so association tests used only the typed subset. In vitro tests confirmed that a few of the cytomegalovirus-associated TCR beta chains recognize cytomegalovirus antigens. A further reported finding was that TCR beta sequences accurately predicted the HLA-A and HLA-B alleles for most subjects in the first cohort. A later genetic analysis associated a missense DCLRE1C variant with V-gene and J-gene trimming of TCR beta chains, and an independent cohort replicated the association. This cohort had only TCR beta chains sequenced, and the lack of alpha or paired-chain data limited which features could be detected. Roughly uniform sequencing depth across donors was assumed in presence/absence analyses, although this assumption may not hold. Some IMGT-functional V segments, including TRBV6-2 and TRBV6-3, could not be told apart with the 87-base-pair reads, so those segments were excluded. In both the original and validation cohorts, the classifier was reported to diagnose cytomegalovirus status with high specificity and sensitivity. The study listed approximately 150 TCR beta chains as associated with cytomegalovirus. Most CMV-associated TCR beta chains appeared to be HLA-restricted in a later analysis, and the HLA associations seemed to be driven largely by CMV exposure. A cluster of highly shared sequence variants was judged likely to be a technical artifact of the sequencing pipeline. In a later analysis, HLA-associated TCR beta chains were found to be more clonally expanded and to have lower generation probabilities than equally common non-associated chains. According to a later analysis, TCR association rates differed among HLA loci, with DRB1 alleles showing the most associated TCRs and HLA-C alleles showing the fewest. It was suggested by the authors that the approach could potentially be generalized to other disease states and immunological phenotypes. The earlier analysis of approximately 540 of the donors excluded approximately 17 rarely observed V segments, including chromosome 9 orphons, because counts were too low. A later genetic analysis reported fewer N-insertions in productive TCRs among donors in an Asian-associated ancestry cluster than the roughly 700-donor mean. For the cohort, immune exposure information was limited to CMV serostatus. In an earlier analysis of about 540 of the donors, most TCR beta V segments were observed in productive rearrangements about 87% or about 30% of the time, broadly matching IMGT annotations.

This sequence originates from a girl under three years old in good health and CMV-seronegative. Sequencing used PBMCs. The chain joins TRBV2 to TRBJ1-3, and TRBD1 may be the D gene, going by 5 matching bases. The bases read TGTGCCAGCAGTGAGGAGGGGCTATATTTT. It translates as CASSEEGLYF.